A selection of T cell receptor beta chains follows, all from one sample in a study of OX40 agonist ivuxolimab in advanced cancers. TCRdb's copy holds only in-frame clones and misses some; the assay was immunoSEQ multiplex PCR. The top ten hold 3.5% to 4.5% of the sample, which has under 70,000 clones, around 81% seen once. This specimen was CD4+ or CD8+ T cells sorted from blood, taken in a trial of the OX40 agonist ivuxolimab. Receptor source: an adult with an advanced solid tumor such as melanoma, head and neck, liver or kidney cancer. The CDR3 runs from the conserved cysteine through the conserved F or W. D genes are given only for firm matches. The listing skips clone size in some rows; elsewhere it reads once, few, many or a size class.

d_call j_call v_call clone_size cdr3_aa cdr3_nt
NA TRBJ2-1 TRBV9 NA CASSVGESSYNEQFF TGTGCCAGCAGCGTAGGTGAATCCTCCTACAATGAGCAGTTCTTC
NA TRBJ1-4 TRBV4-3 NA CASSQGALMREKLFF TGCGCCAGCAGCCAAGGCGCCCTAATGCGCGAAAAACTGTTTTTT
TRBD1 TRBJ2-1 TRBV9 NA CASSDRTGWREQFF TGTGCCAGCAGCGACCGGACAGGGTGGCGTGAGCAGTTCTTC
NA TRBJ1-6 TRBV21-1 NA CASSTRTDHNSPLHF TGTGCCAGCAGCACCCGGACAGACCATAATTCACCCCTCCACTTT
NA TRBJ2-1 TRBV28 NA CASSPIRDTLSEQFF TGTGCCAGCAGCCCTATCCGGGACACGTTGAGTGAGCAGTTCTTC
TRBD1 TRBJ1-5 TRBV2 few CASSPGQGGNQPQHF TGTGCCAGCAGTCCGGGACAGGGAGGCAATCAGCCCCAGCATTTT
NA TRBJ1-1 TRBV11-2 once CASSFGGSLNTEAFF TGTGCCAGCAGCTTTGGAGGCAGCTTGAACACTGAAGCTTTCTTT
TRBD2 TRBJ2-1 TRBV9 once CASSVVPAGDLTNEQFF TGTGCCAGCAGCGTAGTCCCCGCGGGGGACCTTACCAATGAGCAGTTCTTC
NA TRBJ1-4 TRBV6-1 NA CASRALDPYEKLFF TGTGCCAGCAGGGCCCTGGACCCTTATGAAAAACTGTTTTTT
NA TRBJ2-1 TRBV9 NA CASSGGRAGASYNEQFF TGTGCCAGCAGCGGGGGGCGCGCGGGGGCCTCCTACAATGAGCAGTTCTTC
TRBD1 TRBJ1-2 TRBV7-2 NA CASSLAPDRGDYTF TGTGCCAGCAGCTTAGCCCCGGACAGGGGGGACTACACCTTC
NA TRBJ1-4 TRBV28 NA CASSPMGATNEKLFF TGTGCCAGCAGTCCCATGGGGGCGACTAATGAAAAACTGTTTTTT